Many counts were recorded for the clone carrying this T cell receptor beta chain. Antigen specificity is unknown. Alongside a J-beta primer mix, a sample-barcoded 5' primer served in a second PCR lasting roughly 6 to 11 cycles. TCRdb independently ran MiXCR on the 5' RACE reads; one entry per CDR3 protein. The sample lists around 1.7 million distinct CDR3 sequences; 28% were seen once. These data belong to a study of blood T cells in healthy people across ages. Between the trimmed V and J ends, which lost 4 bases and 0 bases, there was a span of 16 bases. The CDR3 runs 16 residues. Germline lookup yields CDR1 MNHEY and CDR2 SMNVEV (reference sequence). Study conclusions and caveats: Because sorting was not performed, PBMCs prevented conclusive naive versus antigen-experienced comparison.

Sequenced sample: blood. This clonotype was obtained from a woman between 25 and 40 years old in good health. The J gene is TRBJ2-7, the V gene TRBV27; D is unresolved. The CDR3 DNA is TGTGCCAGCAGTTCCCAGGAAAACCCATTCTCCTACGAGCAGTACTTC. Its translation: CASSSQENPFSYEQYF.